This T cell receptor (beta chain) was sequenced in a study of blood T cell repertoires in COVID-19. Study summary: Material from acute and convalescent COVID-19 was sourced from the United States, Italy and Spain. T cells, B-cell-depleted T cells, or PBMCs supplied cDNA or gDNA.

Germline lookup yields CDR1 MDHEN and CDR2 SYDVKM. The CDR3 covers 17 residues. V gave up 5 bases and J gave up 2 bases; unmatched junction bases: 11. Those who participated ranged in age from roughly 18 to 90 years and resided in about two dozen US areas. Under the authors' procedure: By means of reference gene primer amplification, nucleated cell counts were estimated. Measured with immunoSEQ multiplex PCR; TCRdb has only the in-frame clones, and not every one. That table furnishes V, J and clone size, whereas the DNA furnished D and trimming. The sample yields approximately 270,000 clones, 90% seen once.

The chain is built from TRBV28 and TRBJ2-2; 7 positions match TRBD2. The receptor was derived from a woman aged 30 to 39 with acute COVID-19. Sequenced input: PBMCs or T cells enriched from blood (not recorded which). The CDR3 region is CASSPLVLATNTGELFF. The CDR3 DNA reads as TGTGCCAGCAGTCCACTCGTACTAGCGACCAACACCGGGGAGCTGTTTTTT. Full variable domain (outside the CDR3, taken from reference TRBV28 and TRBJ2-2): DVKVTQSSRYLVKRTGEKVFLECVQDMDHENMFWYRQDPGLGLRLIYFSYDVKMKEKGDIPEGYSVSREKKERFSLILESASTNQTSMYLCASSPLVLATNTGELFFGEGSRLTVL.